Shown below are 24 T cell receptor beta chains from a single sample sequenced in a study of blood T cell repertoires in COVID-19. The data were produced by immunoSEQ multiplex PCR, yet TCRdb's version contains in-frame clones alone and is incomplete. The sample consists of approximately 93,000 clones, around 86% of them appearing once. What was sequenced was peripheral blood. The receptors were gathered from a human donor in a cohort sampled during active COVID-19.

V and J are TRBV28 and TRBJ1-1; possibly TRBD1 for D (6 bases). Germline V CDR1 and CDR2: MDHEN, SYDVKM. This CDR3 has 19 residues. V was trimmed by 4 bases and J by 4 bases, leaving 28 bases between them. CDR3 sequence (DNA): TGTGCCAGCAGTTCGAGGGGGTATTATCTTGCTAATCGGGTCACTGAAGCTTTCTTT. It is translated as CASSSRGYYLANRVTEAFF.

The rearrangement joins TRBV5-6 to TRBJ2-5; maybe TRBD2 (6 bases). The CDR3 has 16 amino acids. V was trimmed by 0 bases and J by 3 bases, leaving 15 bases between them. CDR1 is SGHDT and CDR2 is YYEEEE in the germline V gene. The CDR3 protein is CASSLARENREETQYF. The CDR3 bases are TGTGCCAGCAGCTTGGCCCGGGAGAATCGGGAAGAGACCCAGTACTTC.

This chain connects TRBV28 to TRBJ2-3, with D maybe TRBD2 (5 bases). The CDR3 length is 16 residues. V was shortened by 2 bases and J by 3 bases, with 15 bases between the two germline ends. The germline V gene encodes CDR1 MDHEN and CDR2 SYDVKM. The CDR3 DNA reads TGTGCCAGCAGTTTAAGATCCGGGGTGGGAACAGATACGCAGTATTTT. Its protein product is CASSLRSGVGTDTQYF.

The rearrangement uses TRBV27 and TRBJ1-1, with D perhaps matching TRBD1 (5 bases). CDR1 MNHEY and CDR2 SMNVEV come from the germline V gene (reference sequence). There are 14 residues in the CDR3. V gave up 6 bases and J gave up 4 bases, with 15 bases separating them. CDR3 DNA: TGTGCCAGCAGGGGACTGGTAGGGGTCACTGAAGCTTTCTTT. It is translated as CASRGLVGVTEAFF.

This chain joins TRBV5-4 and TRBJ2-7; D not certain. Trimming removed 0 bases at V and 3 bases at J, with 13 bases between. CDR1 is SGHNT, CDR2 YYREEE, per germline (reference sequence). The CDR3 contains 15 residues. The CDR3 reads CASSLGQFLVYEQYF. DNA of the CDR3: TGTGCCAGCAGCTTGGGACAATTTCTGGTCTACGAGCAGTACTTC.

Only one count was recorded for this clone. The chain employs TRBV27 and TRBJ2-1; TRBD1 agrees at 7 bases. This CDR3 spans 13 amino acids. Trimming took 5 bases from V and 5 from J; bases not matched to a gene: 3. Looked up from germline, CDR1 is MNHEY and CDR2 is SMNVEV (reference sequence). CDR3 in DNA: TGTGCCAGCAGTCCGCAGGGGGACAATGAGCAGTTCTTC. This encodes CASSPQGDNEQFF.

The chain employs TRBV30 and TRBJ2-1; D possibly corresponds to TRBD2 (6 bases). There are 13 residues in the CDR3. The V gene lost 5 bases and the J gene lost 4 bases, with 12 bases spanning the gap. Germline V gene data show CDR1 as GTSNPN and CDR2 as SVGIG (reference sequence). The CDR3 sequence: CAWGNSGYNEQFF. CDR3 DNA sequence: TGTGCCTGGGGGAATAGCGGATACAATGAGCAGTTCTTC.

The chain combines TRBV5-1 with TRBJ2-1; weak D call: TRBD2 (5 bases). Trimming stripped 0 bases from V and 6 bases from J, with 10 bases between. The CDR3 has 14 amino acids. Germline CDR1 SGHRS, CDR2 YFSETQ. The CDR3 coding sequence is TGCGCCAGCAGCTTGGGTAGAGCGGTCAATGAGCAGTTCTTC. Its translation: CASSLGRAVNEQFF.

CDR3 loop: CASSVDPGLVNTEAFF. Written as DNA, the CDR3 is TGTGCCAGCAGCGTAGATCCAGGGCTGGTGAACACTGAAGCTTTCTTT. This chain connects TRBV9 to TRBJ1-1; maybe TRBD1 (5 bases). The ends were cut back, 0 bases at V and 0 bases at J, with 12 bases in the middle. In germline, CDR1 is SGDLS, CDR2 YYNGEE. This CDR3 has 16 amino acids.

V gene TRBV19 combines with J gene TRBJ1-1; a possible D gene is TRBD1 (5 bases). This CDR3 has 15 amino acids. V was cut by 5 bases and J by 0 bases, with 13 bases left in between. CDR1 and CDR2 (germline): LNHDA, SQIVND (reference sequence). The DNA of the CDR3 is TGTGCCAGTAGTCGCGGGGCTCAAATGAACACTGAAGCTTTCTTT. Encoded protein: CASSRGAQMNTEAFF.

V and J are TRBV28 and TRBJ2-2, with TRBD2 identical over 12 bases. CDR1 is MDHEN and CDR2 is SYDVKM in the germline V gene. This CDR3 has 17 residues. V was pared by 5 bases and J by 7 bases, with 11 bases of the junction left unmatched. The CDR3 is CASSPSGRARRGGELFF. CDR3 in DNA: TGTGCCAGCAGTCCTAGCGGGAGGGCCCGCCGGGGCGGGGAGCTGTTTTTT.

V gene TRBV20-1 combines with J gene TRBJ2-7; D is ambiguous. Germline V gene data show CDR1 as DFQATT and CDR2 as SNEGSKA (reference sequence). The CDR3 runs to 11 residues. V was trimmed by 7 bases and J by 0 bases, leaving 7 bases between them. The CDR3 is CSVESSYEQYF. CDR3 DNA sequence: TGCAGTGTAGAGAGCTCCTACGAGCAGTACTTC.

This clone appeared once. CDR3 region: CASSPRRGGNTGELFF. The CDR3 bases are TGTGCCAGCAGTCCCCGGAGGGGAGGGAACACCGGGGAGCTGTTTTTT. This chain links TRBV27 with TRBJ2-2, with D possibly TRBD2 on 6 matching bases. The CDR3 has 16 residues. Trimming took off 5 bases at V and 1 base at J, with 14 bases between the two ends. CDR1 and CDR2 (germline): MNHEY, SMNVEV (reference sequence).

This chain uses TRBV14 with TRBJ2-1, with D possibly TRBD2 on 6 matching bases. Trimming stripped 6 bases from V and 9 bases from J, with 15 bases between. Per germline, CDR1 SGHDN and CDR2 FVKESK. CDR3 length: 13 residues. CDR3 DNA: TGTGCCAGCAGGCGGGACTCCTTAGGTGAGCAGTTCTTC. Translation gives CASRRDSLGEQFF.

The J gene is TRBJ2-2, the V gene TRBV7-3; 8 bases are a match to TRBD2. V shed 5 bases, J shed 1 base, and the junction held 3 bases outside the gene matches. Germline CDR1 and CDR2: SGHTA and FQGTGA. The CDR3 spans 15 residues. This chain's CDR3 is CASSQTSGNTGELFF. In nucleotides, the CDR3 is TGTGCCAGCAGCCAAACTAGCGGGAACACCGGGGAGCTGTTTTTT.

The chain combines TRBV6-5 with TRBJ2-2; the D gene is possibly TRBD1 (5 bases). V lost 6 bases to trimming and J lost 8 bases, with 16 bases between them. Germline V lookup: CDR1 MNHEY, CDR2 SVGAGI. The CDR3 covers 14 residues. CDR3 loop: CASSPDSFPGELFF. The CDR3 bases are TGTGCCAGCAGCCCCGACAGTTTCCCGGGGGAGCTGTTTTTT.

CDR3 residues: CASSVFQRGNTGELFF. The CDR3 DNA follows: TGTGCCAGCAGCGTGTTCCAAAGAGGGAACACCGGGGAGCTGTTTTTT. The gene calls are TRBV9 and TRBJ2-2, with D unclear. Germline loops: CDR1 SGDLS, CDR2 YYNGEE. The CDR3 is 16 residues long. Trimming took 2 bases from V and 1 from J, leaving 12 bases between them.

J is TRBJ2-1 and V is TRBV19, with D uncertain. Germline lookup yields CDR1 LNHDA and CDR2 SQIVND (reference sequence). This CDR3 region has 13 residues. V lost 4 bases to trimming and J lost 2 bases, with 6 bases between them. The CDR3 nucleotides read TGTGCCAGTAGTACCCCTCCCTACAATGAGCAGTTCTTC. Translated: CASSTPPYNEQFF.

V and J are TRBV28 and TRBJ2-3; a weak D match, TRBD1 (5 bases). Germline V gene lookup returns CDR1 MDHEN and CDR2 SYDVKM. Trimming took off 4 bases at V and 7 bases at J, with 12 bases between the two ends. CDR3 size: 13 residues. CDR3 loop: CASSSAGPHTQYF. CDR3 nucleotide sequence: TGTGCCAGCAGTTCTGCAGGGCCGCATACGCAGTATTTT. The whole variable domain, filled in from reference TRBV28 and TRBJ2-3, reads DVKVTQSSRYLVKRTGEKVFLECVQDMDHENMFWYRQDPGLGLRLIYFSYDVKMKEKGDIPEGYSVSREKKERFSLILESASTNQTSMYLCASSSAGPHTQYFGPGTRLTVL.

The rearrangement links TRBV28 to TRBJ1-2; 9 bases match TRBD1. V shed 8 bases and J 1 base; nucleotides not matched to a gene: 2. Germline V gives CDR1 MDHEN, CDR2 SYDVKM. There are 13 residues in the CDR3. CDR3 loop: CASRTGDNYGYTF. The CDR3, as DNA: TGTGCCAGCCGGACAGGGGATAACTATGGCTACACCTTC.

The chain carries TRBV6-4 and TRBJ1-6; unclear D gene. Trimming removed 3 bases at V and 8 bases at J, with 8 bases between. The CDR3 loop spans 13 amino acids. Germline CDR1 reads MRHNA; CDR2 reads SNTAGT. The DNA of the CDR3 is TGTGCCAGCAGTGAGGAGAGGGATTCACCCCTCCACTTT. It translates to CASSEERDSPLHF.

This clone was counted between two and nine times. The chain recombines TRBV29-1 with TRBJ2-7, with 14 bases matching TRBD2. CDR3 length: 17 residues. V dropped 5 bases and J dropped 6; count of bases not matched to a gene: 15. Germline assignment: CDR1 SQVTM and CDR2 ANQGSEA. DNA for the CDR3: TGCAGCGTTAGAAGGGGGGAAGGGACTAGCGGGAGAGGCGAGCAGTACTTC. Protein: CSVRRGEGTSGRGEQYF.

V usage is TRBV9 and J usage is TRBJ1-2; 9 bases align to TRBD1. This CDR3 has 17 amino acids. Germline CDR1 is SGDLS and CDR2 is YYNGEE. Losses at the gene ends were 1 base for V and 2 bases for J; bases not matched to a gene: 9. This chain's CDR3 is CASSVQPGQGSNYGYTF. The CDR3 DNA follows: TGTGCCAGCAGCGTACAACCGGGACAGGGATCCAACTATGGCTACACCTTC.

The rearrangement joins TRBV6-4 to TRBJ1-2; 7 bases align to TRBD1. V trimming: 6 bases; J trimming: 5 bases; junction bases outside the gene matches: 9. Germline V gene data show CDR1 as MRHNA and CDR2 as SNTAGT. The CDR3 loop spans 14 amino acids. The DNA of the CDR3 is TGTGCCAGCAGGCATCGGACAGGAAGTTATGGCTACACCTTC. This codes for CASRHRTGSYGYTF.